This T cell receptor beta chain came from a study of graft-versus-host responses after intestinal transplantation. Background on the study: Recipients obtained multivisceral, liver-intestinal, or isolated intestinal transplants. Notes on the study in general: The highest levels of circulating GvH clones went along with early declines in HvG clones after transplant. Present in recipient marrow, GvH clones included some that appeared first in ileum or blood.

On this clone: Its target is unknown.

The table came from immunoSEQ multiplex PCR; TCRdb's copy has only in-frame clones and leaves some out. The table includes 75,000 to 90,000 clones, 85% to 90% detected once. From germline, CDR1 is MNHEY and CDR2 SVGAGI. The V and J ends lost 6 bases and 3 bases, in that order; junction bases with no gene match: 5. The CDR3 is made up of 15 amino acids. The material sequenced was unstimulated CD4+ T cells sorted from spleen or lymph node cells, taken before intestinal transplant. The TCR originated in a human donor who received an intestinal transplant. The chain uses TRBV6-5 and TRBJ2-7; TRBD2 matches at 13 bases. The CDR3 protein is CASSLTSGGIYEQYF. CDR3 sequence (DNA): TGTGCCAGCAGCTTGACTAGCGGGGGGATCTACGAGCAGTACTTC.